The 5 T cell receptor beta chains reported below all come from one sample, sequenced in a study of blood T cells in healthy people across ages. PCR was performed a second time for about 7 to 11 cycles using a sample-barcoded 5' primer and a J-beta primer mix. TCRdb passed the 5' RACE reads through MiXCR, listing each CDR3 protein once. There are about 1.6 million distinct CDR3 sequences in the sample; 34% occur only once, and roughly 10% lies in the top ten. The specimen sequenced was blood. The receptors originated from a woman aged 25 to 39 in good health.

This sequence joins TRBV27 and TRBJ2-1; 10 bases are a match to TRBD2. The CDR3 totals 14 residues. Unmatched junction bases numbered 10, after V lost 5 bases and J lost 12 bases. Germline V gene lookup returns CDR1 MNHEY and CDR2 SMNVEV (reference sequence). The CDR3 here is CASSGASGRWGQFF. The CDR3 bases are TGTGCCAGCAGTGGGGCTAGCGGGAGATGGGGGCAGTTCTTC.

This clonotype was observed at least ten times. The chain employs TRBV27 and TRBJ1-2; TRBD1 is a possible D gene (5 bases). Per the germline V gene, CDR1 is MNHEY and CDR2 is SMNVEV (reference sequence). This CDR3 has 13 residues. V dropped 2 bases and J dropped 4 bases, with 8 bases sitting between them. CDR3 nucleotides: TGTGCCAGCAGTTTACCGGGGGGCTATGGCTACACCTTC. Its protein is CASSLPGGYGYTF.

This clonotype was picked up a small number of times. The chain joins TRBV12-5 to TRBJ2-2; maybe TRBD1 (5 bases). V shed 2 bases and J shed 0 bases, with 7 bases lying between them. CDR3 length equals 15 residues. The V gene's germline CDR1 is LGHNT and CDR2 FRNRAP. Written as DNA, the CDR3 is TGTGCTAGTGGTTTGATACAGGCGAACACCGGGGAGCTGTTTTTT. This sequence encodes CASGLIQANTGELFF.

This clonotype was counted once. Sequence at one end of the junction differs from germline and may be a read error. The rearrangement joins TRBV7-8 to TRBJ2-2, with a possible D match to TRBD2 (6 bases). Germline loops: CDR1 SGHVS, CDR2 FQNEAQ. The CDR3 totals 15 residues. This CDR3 is CASSLVVGGPGELFF. Written as DNA, the CDR3 is TGTGCCAGCAGTTTAGTGGTGGGGGGTCCCGGGGAGCTGTTTTTT.

The chain carries TRBV7-8 and TRBJ1-1; D possibly corresponds to TRBD1 (6 bases). The CDR3 runs 15 residues. Per the germline V gene, CDR1 is SGHVS and CDR2 is FQNEAQ. V was clipped by 1 base and J by 0 bases, with 9 bases between them. CDR3 protein: CASSLEEGVNTEAFF. The CDR3 DNA reads as TGTGCCAGCAGCTTAGAGGAGGGGGTGAACACTGAAGCTTTCTTT.